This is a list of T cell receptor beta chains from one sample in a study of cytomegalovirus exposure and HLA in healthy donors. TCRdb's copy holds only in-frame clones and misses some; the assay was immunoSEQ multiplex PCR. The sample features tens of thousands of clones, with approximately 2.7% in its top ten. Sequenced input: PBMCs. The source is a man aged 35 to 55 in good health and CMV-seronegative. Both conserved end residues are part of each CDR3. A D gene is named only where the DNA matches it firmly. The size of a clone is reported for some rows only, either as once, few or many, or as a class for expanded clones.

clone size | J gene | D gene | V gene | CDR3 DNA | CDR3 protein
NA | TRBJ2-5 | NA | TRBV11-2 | TGTGCCAGCAGCTTAGGGTCCAGAAAAGAGACCCAGTACTTC | CASSLGSRKETQYF
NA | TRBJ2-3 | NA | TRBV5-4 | TGTGCCAGCAGCTTGGCCGTGTTCACAGATACGCAGTATTTT | CASSLAVFTDTQYF
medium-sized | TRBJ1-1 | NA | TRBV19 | TGTGCCAGTAGTATGGACAGCATCATGAACACTGAAGCTTTCTTT | CASSMDSIMNTEAFF
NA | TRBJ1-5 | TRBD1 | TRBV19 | TGTGCCAGTACCTCCGTGGGACAGGGTAGCAATCAGCCCCAGCATTTT | CASTSVGQGSNQPQHF
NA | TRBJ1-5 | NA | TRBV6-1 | TGTGCCGCCACTGACACAGAACCCGAACCCCAGCATTTT | CAATDTEPEPQHF
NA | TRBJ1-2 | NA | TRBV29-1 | TGCAGCGTTGACGGGCAGGGAGGCTACACCTTC | CSVDGQGGYTF
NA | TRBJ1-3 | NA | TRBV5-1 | TGCGCCAGCAGCTTCGAACGGAGCTCTGGAAACACCATATATTTT | CASSFERSSGNTIYF
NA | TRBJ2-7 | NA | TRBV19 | TGTGCCAGTAGTATGGAGGGATCAGGTTATGCCTACGAGCAGTACTTC | CASSMEGSGYAYEQYF
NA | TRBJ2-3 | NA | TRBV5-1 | TGCGCCAGCAGCTTGGGAGGGCAGCTGGCAGATACGCAGTATTTT | CASSLGGQLADTQYF
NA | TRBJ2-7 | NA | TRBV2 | TGTGCCAGCAGTGAAAGAGGTAACCCCCCACTTTACGAGCAGTACTTC | CASSERGNPPLYEQYF
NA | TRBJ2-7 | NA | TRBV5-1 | TGCGCCAGCAGCAAAACAACCGGATCGACAGATCACGAGCAGTACTTC | CASSKTTGSTDHEQYF